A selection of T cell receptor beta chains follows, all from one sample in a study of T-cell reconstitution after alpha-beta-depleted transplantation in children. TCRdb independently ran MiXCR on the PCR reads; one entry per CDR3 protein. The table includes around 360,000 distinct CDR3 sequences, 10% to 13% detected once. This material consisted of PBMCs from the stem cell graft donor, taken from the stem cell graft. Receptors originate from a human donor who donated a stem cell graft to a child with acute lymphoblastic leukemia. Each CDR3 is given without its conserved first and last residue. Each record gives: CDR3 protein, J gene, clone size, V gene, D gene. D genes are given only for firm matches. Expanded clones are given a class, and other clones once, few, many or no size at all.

ASSPYLAGGYEQY	TRBJ2-7	.	TRBV14	TRBD2
AWSGDRENPGNTIY	TRBJ1-3	many	TRBV30	TRBD1
ASSSTSGTYNEQF	TRBJ2-1	many	TRBV7-2	TRBD2
SARDLRAMNTEAF	TRBJ1-1	.	TRBV20-1	.
ASSLRQGKNEQF	TRBJ2-1	.	TRBV7-6	TRBD1
ASRSGVADPKTDTQY	TRBJ2-3	few	TRBV12-3/TRBV12-4	.
SVHSGSSYEQY	TRBJ2-7	.	TRBV20-1	TRBD2
ASSLIGVGYT	TRBJ1-2	.	TRBV11-2	.
SARFPSGGLHEVGYT	TRBJ1-2	.	TRBV20-1	.
ASSQGSGQGSETQY	TRBJ2-5	many	TRBV4-3	TRBD1
ASKLRGNQPQH	TRBJ1-5	.	TRBV27	.
ASSRTSGRGDEQF	TRBJ2-1	.	TRBV3-1	TRBD2
ASSHGVRNEKLF	TRBJ1-4	many	TRBV4-1	.
ATSRDTGKNTGELF	TRBJ2-2	many	TRBV15	.
ASSLDPGGEETQY	TRBJ2-5	few	TRBV5-4	TRBD1
ASGDRINEKLF	TRBJ1-4	few	TRBV3-1	TRBD1
ASSNGASGSYEQY	TRBJ2-7	few	TRBV7-6	TRBD2
ASRGQGASNEQF	TRBJ2-1	.	TRBV4-3	TRBD1
ASSLGTGLSGEQY	TRBJ2-7	.	TRBV4-1	TRBD1
ASTVPGVPREGTDTQY	TRBJ2-3	.	TRBV9	TRBD2
SARATSWSGELF	TRBJ2-2	.	TRBV20-1	TRBD2
ASSQSRGLAGHNEQF	TRBJ2-1	few	TRBV7-9	TRBD2
ASSENMGNGYT	TRBJ1-2	.	TRBV2	.
ASSQDASAGANVLT	TRBJ2-6	few	TRBV4-3	.
ASLWSGSYEQF	TRBJ2-1	many	TRBV6-2/TRBV6-3	TRBD2
ASSYGGDYGYT	TRBJ1-2	many	TRBV6-6	.
ASSESHGGHGYT	TRBJ1-2	.	TRBV2	.
SAWTGAGGETQY	TRBJ2-5	many	TRBV20-1	TRBD1
ASSGGIDTEAF	TRBJ1-1	few	TRBV5-1	.
ASSVEGAQETQY	TRBJ2-5	few	TRBV9	.
ASSRRGRMNTEAF	TRBJ1-1	.	TRBV6-2/TRBV6-3	.
ASSDQKTG	TRBJ2-1	few	TRBV12-3/TRBV12-4	.
ASSLDGQESPLH	TRBJ1-6	many	TRBV5-1	TRBD1
ASSRQQSSYNEQF	TRBJ2-1	few	TRBV12-3/TRBV12-4	.
SVTWTGVQETQY	TRBJ2-5	.	TRBV29-1	TRBD1
ATSRVSDTQY	TRBJ2-3	many	TRBV15	.
ASSQVLTSGRTQY	TRBJ2-5	few	TRBV3-1	TRBD2
SARTDPRNEKLF	TRBJ1-4	.	TRBV20-1	.
SVDPGLAGGYWGTDTQY	TRBJ2-3	few	TRBV29-1	TRBD2
ASSQDRIPYEQY	TRBJ2-7	many	TRBV9	.
AIRPSANTDTQY	TRBJ2-3	few	TRBV10-3	.
ASRSTDTGELF	TRBJ2-2	.	TRBV5-5	.
ASNHRQGRGSDTGELF	TRBJ2-2	few	TRBV7-9	.
SAAPSGPGYEQY	TRBJ2-7	few	TRBV20-1	TRBD2
SAQEGLAPSSGANVLT	TRBJ2-6	few	TRBV20-1	.
ASSTPQREATWDQY	TRBJ2-5	.	TRBV7-9	TRBD2
SASGTGRLSTQY	TRBJ2-3	few	TRBV20-1	TRBD1
ASSFLQGATDTQY	TRBJ2-3	many	TRBV6-5	TRBD1
SVEDRAGQGTDTHY	TRBJ2-3	.	TRBV29-1	TRBD1
ASSLGQGWDEQY	TRBJ2-7	.	TRBV5-1	TRBD1
ATARTEGDRGSPLH	TRBJ1-6	many	TRBV4-1	TRBD1
ASSWMFNEQF	TRBJ2-1	many	TRBV28	.
ASSRLAQRGRETQY	TRBJ2-5	many	TRBV3-1	TRBD2
ASSLAPSAPGELF	TRBJ2-2	few	TRBV7-9	.